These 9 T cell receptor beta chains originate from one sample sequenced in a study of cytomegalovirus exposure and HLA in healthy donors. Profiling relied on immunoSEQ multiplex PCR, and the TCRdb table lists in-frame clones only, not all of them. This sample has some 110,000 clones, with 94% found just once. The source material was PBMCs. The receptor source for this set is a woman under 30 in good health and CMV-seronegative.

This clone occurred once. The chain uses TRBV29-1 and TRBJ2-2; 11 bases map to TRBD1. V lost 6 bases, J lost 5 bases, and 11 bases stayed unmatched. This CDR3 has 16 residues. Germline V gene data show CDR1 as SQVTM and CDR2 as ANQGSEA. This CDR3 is CSVGTGGLAGTGELFF. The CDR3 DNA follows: TGCAGCGTGGGGACAGGGGGACTAGCAGGGACCGGGGAGCTGTTTTTT.

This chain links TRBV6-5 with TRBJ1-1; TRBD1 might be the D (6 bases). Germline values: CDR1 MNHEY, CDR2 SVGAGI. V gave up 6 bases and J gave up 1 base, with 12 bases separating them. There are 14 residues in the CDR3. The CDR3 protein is CASSKGVRNTEAFF. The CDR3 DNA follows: TGTGCCAGCAGCAAGGGGGTCCGGAACACTGAAGCTTTCTTT.

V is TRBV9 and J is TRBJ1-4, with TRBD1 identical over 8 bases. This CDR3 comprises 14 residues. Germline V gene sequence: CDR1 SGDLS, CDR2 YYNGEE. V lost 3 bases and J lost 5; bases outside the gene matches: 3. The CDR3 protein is CASSGTGGNEKLFF. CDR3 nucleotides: TGTGCCAGCAGCGGAACAGGGGGGAATGAAAAACTGTTTTTT.

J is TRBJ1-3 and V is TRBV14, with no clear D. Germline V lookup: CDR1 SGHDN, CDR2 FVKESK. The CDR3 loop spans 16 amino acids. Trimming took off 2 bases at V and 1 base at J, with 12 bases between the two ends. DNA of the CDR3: TGTGCCAGCAGCCAATCGGTTGCCGCATCTGGAAACACCATATATTTT. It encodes CASSQSVAASGNTIYF.

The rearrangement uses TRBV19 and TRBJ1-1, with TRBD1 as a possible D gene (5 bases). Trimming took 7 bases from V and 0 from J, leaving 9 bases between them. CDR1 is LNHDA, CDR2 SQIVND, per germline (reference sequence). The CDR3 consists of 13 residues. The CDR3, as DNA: TGTGCCAGTAATTGGGGCATGAACACTGAAGCTTTCTTT. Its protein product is CASNWGMNTEAFF.

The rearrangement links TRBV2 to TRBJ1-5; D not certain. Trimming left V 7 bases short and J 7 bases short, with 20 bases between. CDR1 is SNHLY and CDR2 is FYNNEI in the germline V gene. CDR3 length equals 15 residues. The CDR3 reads CASKRQDAEGQPQHF. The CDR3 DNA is TGTGCCAGCAAGCGGCAGGACGCAGAAGGCCAGCCCCAGCATTTT. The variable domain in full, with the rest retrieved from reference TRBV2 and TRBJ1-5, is EPEVTQTPSHQVTQMGQEVILRCVPISNHLYFYWYRQILGQKVEFLVSFYNNEISEKSEIFDDQFSVERPDGSNFTLKIRSTKLEDSAMYFCASKRQDAEGQPQHFGDGTRLSIL.

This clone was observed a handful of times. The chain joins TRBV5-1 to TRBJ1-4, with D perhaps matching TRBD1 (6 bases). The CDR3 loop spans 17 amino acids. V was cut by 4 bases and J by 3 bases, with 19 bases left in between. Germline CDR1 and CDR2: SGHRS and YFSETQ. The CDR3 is CASSPGSTTGANEKLFF. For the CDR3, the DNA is TGCGCCAGCAGCCCGGGAAGTACGACAGGTGCTAATGAAAAACTGTTTTTT.

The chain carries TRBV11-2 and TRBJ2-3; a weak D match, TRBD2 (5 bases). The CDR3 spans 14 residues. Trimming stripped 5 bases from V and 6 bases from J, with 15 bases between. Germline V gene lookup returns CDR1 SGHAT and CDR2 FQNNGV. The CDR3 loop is CASSLPDRRDTQYF. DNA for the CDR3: TGTGCCAGCAGCCTCCCGGACCGGAGGGATACGCAGTATTTT.

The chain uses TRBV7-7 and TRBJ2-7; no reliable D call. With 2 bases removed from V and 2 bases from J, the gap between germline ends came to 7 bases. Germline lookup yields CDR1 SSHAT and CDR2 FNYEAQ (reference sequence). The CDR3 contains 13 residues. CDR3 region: CASSLSPAYEQYF. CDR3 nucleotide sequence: TGTGCCAGCAGCTTATCCCCAGCCTACGAGCAGTACTTC.